This T cell receptor beta chain appears in the sequencing data of a study of cytomegalovirus exposure and HLA in healthy donors. Broader study findings: DRB1 had the most TCR associations and HLA-C the fewest, a later analysis found, with rates varying by HLA locus. While the bulk of TCR sequences proved rare, some public TCRs turned up in many donors.

Regarding this clone: The antigen is undetermined.

Germline values: CDR1 SGHTA, CDR2 FQGNSA. Trimming removed 1 base from V and 2 bases from J, with 21 bases in between. There are 19 residues in the CDR3. The PCR employed 60 Vbeta primers together with 13 Jbeta primers. Some clones are missing from TCRdb's copy, which holds only in-frame ones; the method was immunoSEQ multiplex PCR. This sample carries about 98,000 clones, nearly 65% of them seen once, and the ten largest clones take under 5.5%. This chain uses TRBV7-2 with TRBJ2-1; tentative D call: TRBD2 (5 bases). The sequencing input was PBMCs. This clonotype was sampled from a human donor in good health. Here the CDR3 reads CASSLENWGEWSAYNEQFF. As DNA, the CDR3 is TGTGCCAGCAGCTTAGAAAATTGGGGAGAATGGAGCGCCTACAATGAGCAGTTCTTC.